The 15 T cell receptor beta chains below all came from one sample that was sequenced in a study of T cells after yellow fever vaccination. TCRdb reanalysed the 5' RACE reads using MiXCR and keeps one entry per CDR3 protein. The table lists around 310,000 distinct CDR3 sequences, 3.5% to 4.5% of them singletons. The sample here was PBMCs, taken 5 days after the yellow fever booster vaccination. These receptors were collected from a man aged 18 to 35 who received the YFV17D yellow fever vaccine.

This clonotype was found many times. This chain links TRBV4-3 with TRBJ1-1; weak D call: TRBD1 (5 bases). CDR3 length: 13 residues. CDR1 LGHNA and CDR2 YSLEER come from the germline V gene. V gave up 0 bases and J gave up 11 bases, with 13 bases separating them. The CDR3 DNA follows: TGCGCCAGCAGCCAAGATTCGCGGGCAGGGGCTTTCTTT. It specifies CASSQDSRAGAFF.

This clonotype was seen repeatedly, ten times or more. The chain combines TRBV4-3 with TRBJ1-1, with unresolved D. V lost 6 bases, J lost 8 bases, and 1 base lay in between. Germline values: CDR1 LGHNA, CDR2 YSLEER. CDR3 size: 8 residues. The CDR3 region has the DNA TGCGCCAGCAGAGAAGCTTTCTTT. Translated, it gives CASREAFF.

Concerning this clonotype itself: An end of the junction differs from the germline gene, which may be a read error. This sequence joins TRBV4-1 and TRBJ2-7; 9 bases align to TRBD1. The germline V gene has CDR1 MGHRA and CDR2 YSYEKL. There are 15 residues in the CDR3. The CDR3 spells CASSRGQGSSYELYF. The CDR3 DNA follows: TGCGCCAGCAGCCGAGGACAGGGGAGCTCCTACGAGCTGTACTTC.

The rearrangement links TRBV6-6 to TRBJ1-3, with D uncertain. The CDR3 spans 13 residues. The germline gives CDR1 MNHNY, CDR2 SVGAGI (reference sequence). V lost 6 bases to trimming and J lost 0 bases, with 6 bases between them. The CDR3 spells CASSGSSGNTIYF. CDR3 nucleotide sequence: TGTGCCAGCAGCGGCAGCTCTGGAAACACCATATATTTT.

Only a few counts were recorded for this clonotype. The chain has TRBV3-1 and TRBJ1-5, with a weak D call TRBD1 (6 bases). V lost 4 bases, J lost 2 bases, and 12 bases lay in between. This CDR3 contains 15 residues. Germline V gives CDR1 LGHDT, CDR2 YNNKEL (reference sequence). Here the CDR3 reads CASSPSRGGNQPQHF. The CDR3 region has the DNA TGTGCCAGCAGCCCCTCCAGGGGAGGCAATCAGCCCCAGCATTTT.

The chain joins TRBV20-1 to TRBJ2-7; D is possibly TRBD1 (5 bases). V was clipped by 6 bases and J by 7 bases, with 19 bases between them. The CDR3 sequence is 13 residues long. Germline assignment: CDR1 DFQATT and CDR2 SNEGSKA (reference sequence). The CDR3 sequence: CSAGKRRGLEQYF. DNA for the CDR3: TGCAGTGCCGGAAAGCGAAGGGGCCTTGAGCAGTACTTC.

This clonotype was recorded at least ten times. The chain carries TRBV6-6 and TRBJ1-4, with no clear D. CDR1 is MNHNY, CDR2 SVGAGI, per germline (reference sequence). Trimming removed 6 bases from V and 0 bases from J, with 14 bases in between. This CDR3 has 16 residues. CDR3 in amino acids: CASRTHTLATNEKLFF. CDR3 DNA: TGTGCCAGCAGGACACACACGCTTGCAACTAATGAAAAACTGTTTTTT.

This clonotype was recorded many times. This chain connects TRBV7-2 to TRBJ1-1; D is uncertain. Trimming took 6 bases from V and 3 from J, leaving 29 bases between them. The germline CDR1 and CDR2 sequences are SGHTA and FQGNSA. The CDR3 sequence is 19 residues long. The CDR3 DNA reads TGTGCCAGCAGGTTCCGGGTACAAAGTGGGTATGATAGGTACACTGAAGCTTTCTTT. Protein sequence: CASRFRVQSGYDRYTEAFF.

This clonotype was detected a few times. This chain connects TRBV7-3 to TRBJ2-4, with TRBD2 matching 7 bases. CDR3 length: 16 amino acids. Trimming removed 5 bases from V and 1 base from J; junction bases left unmatched: 8. The germline CDR1 and CDR2 sequences are SGHTA and FQGTGA. The CDR3 coding sequence is TGTGCCAGCAGCCCGGGGGAGGGGCTGGCCAAAAACATTCAGTACTTC. It specifies CASSPGEGLAKNIQYF.

This clonotype appeared a single time. This may be a read error: a much more frequent sequence differs by one nucleotide. V usage is TRBV18 and J usage is TRBJ2-1; maybe TRBD2 (5 bases). Germline V gene data show CDR1 as KGHSH and CDR2 as LQKENI. The CDR3 totals 14 residues. The CDR3 reads CASSPPGAYNGQFF. CDR3 coding DNA: TGTGCCAGCTCACCACCGGGAGCCTACAATGGGCAGTTCTTC.

A word on this clonotype: Given a much more abundant clone one base away, this may be a read error. This chain links TRBV5-1 with TRBJ1-1; the D gene is possibly TRBD1 (5 bases). The CDR3 runs to 13 residues. CDR1 SGHRS and CDR2 YFSETQ come from the germline V gene. Written as DNA, the CDR3 is TGCGCCAGCAGCGCCTCTCGGGGGACTGAAGCTGTCTTT. Amino acid sequence: CASSASRGTEAVF. Full variable domain (rest looked up from reference TRBV5-1 and TRBJ1-1): KAGVTQTPRYLIKTRGQQVTLSCSPISGHRSVSWYQQTPGQGLQFLFEYFSETQRNKGNFPGRFSGRQFSNSRSEMNVSTLELGDSALYLCASSASRGTEAVFGQGTRLTVV.

CDR3 sequence reads: CSASSSGTEAFF. CDR3 in DNA: TGCAGTGCTTCGAGCTCGGGGACTGAAGCTTTCTTT. V usage is TRBV20-1 and J usage is TRBJ1-1; the D is unclear. V lost 5 bases, J lost 5 bases, and 12 bases lay in between. This CDR3 comprises 12 residues. Germline CDR1 reads DFQATT; CDR2 reads SNEGSKA (reference sequence).

This clonotype was recorded many times. This rearrangement joins TRBV6-5 to TRBJ1-2; D gene unclear. Germline-derived CDR1 and CDR2 are MNHEY and SVGAGI. Trimming stripped 2 bases from V and 8 bases from J, with 12 bases between. The CDR3 is 13 amino acids. The CDR3 here is CASSYGFLRGYTF. As DNA, the CDR3 is TGTGCCAGCAGTTACGGGTTCCTAAGGGGCTACACCTTC.

This clonotype was counted only a few times. The rearrangement uses TRBV28 and TRBJ1-1, with 7 bases aligning to TRBD1. This CDR3 is built from 15 residues. With 3 bases clipped from V and 2 bases from J, the junction kept 6 bases outside the gene matches. Germline V gene data show CDR1 as MDHEN and CDR2 as SYDVKM. The CDR3 nucleotides are TGTGCCAGCAGTTTCTACGGGGACAGTAACACTGAAGCTTTCTTT. It translates to CASSFYGDSNTEAFF. Combining the CDR3 with reference TRBV28 and TRBJ1-1 gives the whole variable domain DVKVTQSSRYLVKRTGEKVFLECVQDMDHENMFWYRQDPGLGLRLIYFSYDVKMKEKGDIPEGYSVSREKKERFSLILESASTNQTSMYLCASSFYGDSNTEAFFGQGTRLTVV.

The V gene is TRBV6-6, the J gene TRBJ2-3, with D possibly being TRBD1 or TRBD2 (6 bases each). Germline V lookup: CDR1 MNHNY, CDR2 SVGAGI (reference sequence). Trimming left V 4 bases short and J 1 base short, with 12 bases between. The CDR3 length is 15 residues. The CDR3 DNA reads TGTGCCAGCAGTTTGGGGGGCCCCTGCACAGATACGCAGTATTTT. Amino acids: CASSLGGPCTDTQYF.